This TCR beta chain emerged from a study of T-cell memory formation after mild COVID-19. Study as a whole: TCR clusters showed largely donor specificity.

Overall study findings and caveats: Whether second-wave clones peaking at day 37 were SARS-CoV-2 specific went unconfirmed. Whereas later expanders leaned CD4+, clones contracting day 15 to 85 showed a balanced CD4/CD8 makeup.

It was 5'RACE with constant-segment primers that produced the TCR alpha and TCR beta cDNA libraries, which carried sample barcodes and UMIs. TCRdb recomputed calls from the 5' RACE reads with MiXCR, one row per CDR3 protein. Altogether about 540,000 distinct CDR3 sequences are present, around 21% being singletons, with the ten largest covering around 13%. This clonotype was detected only a few times. What it binds is not known. Material for sequencing was PBMCs or a T cell subset sorted from them (not recorded which). This receptor was identified in an adult woman who had mild COVID-19 (a few samples of this study predate the infection). Cell type and time point are not known.

CDR3 sequence: CATSDLQGSGNEQFF. The CDR3 nucleotides read TGTGCCACCAGTGATTTACAGGGGTCCGGGAATGAGCAGTTCTTC. This chain connects TRBV24-1 to TRBJ2-1; the match to TRBD1 covers 7 bases. Germline values: CDR1 KGHDR, CDR2 SFDVKD. The V segment lost 1 base and the J segment 7 bases; nucleotides outside the gene matches: 6. The CDR3 is 15 amino acids.